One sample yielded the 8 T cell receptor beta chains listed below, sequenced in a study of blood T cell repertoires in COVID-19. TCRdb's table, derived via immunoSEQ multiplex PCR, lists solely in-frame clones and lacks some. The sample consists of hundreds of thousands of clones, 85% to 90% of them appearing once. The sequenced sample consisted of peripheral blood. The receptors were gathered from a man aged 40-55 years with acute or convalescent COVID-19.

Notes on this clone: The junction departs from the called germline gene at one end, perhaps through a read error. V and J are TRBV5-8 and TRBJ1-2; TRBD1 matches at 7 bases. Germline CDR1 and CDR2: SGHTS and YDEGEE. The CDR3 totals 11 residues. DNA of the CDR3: TGTGCCAGCAGCCTACTGGGGACAGCTCCCTTC. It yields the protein CASSLLGTAPF.

CDR3 nucleotide sequence: TGCGCCAGCAGCTTGACAGGGGATGGACAGCCCCAGCATTTT. Translated: CASSLTGDGQPQHF. The genes are TRBV5-1 and TRBJ1-5; 7 positions match TRBD1. The V gene's germline CDR1 is SGHRS and CDR2 YFSETQ. V lost 1 base, J lost 7 bases, and 5 bases stayed unmatched. The CDR3 sequence is 14 residues long.

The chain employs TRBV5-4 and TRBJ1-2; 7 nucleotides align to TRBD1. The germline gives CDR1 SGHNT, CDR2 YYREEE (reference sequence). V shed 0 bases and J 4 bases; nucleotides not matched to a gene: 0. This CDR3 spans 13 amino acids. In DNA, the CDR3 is TGTGCCAGCAGCTTGGGGGACAGCTATGGCTACACCTTC. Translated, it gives CASSLGDSYGYTF.

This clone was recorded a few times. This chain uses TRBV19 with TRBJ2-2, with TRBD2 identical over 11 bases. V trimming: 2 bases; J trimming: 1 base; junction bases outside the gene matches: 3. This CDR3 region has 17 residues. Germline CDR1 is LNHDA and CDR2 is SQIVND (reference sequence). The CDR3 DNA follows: TGTGCCAGTAGTATAATGGGACTAGCGGAGAACACCGGGGAGCTGTTTTTT. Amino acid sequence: CASSIMGLAENTGELFF.

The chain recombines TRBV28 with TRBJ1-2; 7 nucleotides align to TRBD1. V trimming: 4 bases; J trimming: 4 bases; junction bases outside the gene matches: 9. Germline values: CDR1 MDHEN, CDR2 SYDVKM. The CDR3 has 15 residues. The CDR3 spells CASSSEGQILYGYTF. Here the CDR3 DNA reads TGTGCCAGCAGTTCGGAGGGACAGATCCTCTATGGCTACACCTTC.

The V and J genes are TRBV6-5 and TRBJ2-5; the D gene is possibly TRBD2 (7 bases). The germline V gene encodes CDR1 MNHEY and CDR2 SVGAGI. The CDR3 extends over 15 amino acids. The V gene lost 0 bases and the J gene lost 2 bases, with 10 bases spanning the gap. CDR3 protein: CASSYSGGGQETQYF. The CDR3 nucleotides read TGTGCCAGCAGTTACTCGGGAGGGGGACAAGAGACCCAGTACTTC.

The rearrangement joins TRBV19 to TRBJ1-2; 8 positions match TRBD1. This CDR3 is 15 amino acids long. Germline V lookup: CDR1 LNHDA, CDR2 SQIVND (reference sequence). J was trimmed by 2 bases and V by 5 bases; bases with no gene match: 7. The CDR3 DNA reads TGTGCCAGTAGTTCCCCAGGGGGCTTCAACTATGGCTACACCTTC. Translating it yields CASSSPGGFNYGYTF.

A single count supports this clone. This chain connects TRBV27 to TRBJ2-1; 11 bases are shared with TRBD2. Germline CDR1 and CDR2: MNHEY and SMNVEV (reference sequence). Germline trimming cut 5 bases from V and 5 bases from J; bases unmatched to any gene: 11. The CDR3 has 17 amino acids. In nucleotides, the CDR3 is TGTGCCAGCAGTCCCTTCCTACTAGCGGGGGTAAACAATGAGCAGTTCTTC. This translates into CASSPFLLAGVNNEQFF.